The 15 T cell receptor beta chains below come from one sample, sequenced in a study of T-cell reconstitution after alpha-beta-depleted transplantation in children. Unique molecular identifiers featured in how the TCRbeta library was prepared. TCRdb processed the PCR reads anew with MiXCR; each CDR3 protein has one entry. The data contain about 640,000 distinct CDR3 sequences, roughly 13% of them singletons. The sequencing used PBMCs, mostly from graft donor cells, collected 360 days after TCRalphabeta/CD19-depleted stem cell transplant. The receptors were sampled from a male patient younger than 18 who had a stem cell transplant for acute myeloid leukemia, so the T cells may come from the graft donor.

This clonotype came up many times. The chain joins TRBV7-3 to TRBJ2-2, with D perhaps matching TRBD2 (5 bases). Germline V gene data show CDR1 as SGHTA and CDR2 as FQGTGA. The V and J ends lost 2 bases and 3 bases respectively, with 10 bases between them. CDR3 length: 15 amino acids. CDR3 DNA: TGTGCCAGCAGCTTACCCGGACTTCACACCGGGGAGCTGTTTTTT. Translation gives CASSLPGLHTGELFF.

This clonotype was seen repeatedly, ten times or more. The chain carries TRBV5-5 and TRBJ2-5; 9 bases line up with TRBD2. The V segment lost 1 base and the J segment 1 base; nucleotides outside the gene matches: 11. The CDR3 totals 18 residues. CDR1 and CDR2 from the germline V gene are SGHKS and YYEKEE (reference sequence). DNA for the CDR3: TGTGCCAGCAGCTTGTTGCCTCAACTAGCGGGTTTCCAAGAGACCCAGTACTTC. Amino acid sequence: CASSLLPQLAGFQETQYF.

The gene calls are TRBV12-3 or TRBV12-4 and TRBJ2-1, with D tentatively TRBD2 (6 bases). V dropped 6 bases and J dropped 4 bases, with 16 bases sitting between them. The CDR3 has 15 residues. CDR3 in DNA: TGTGCCAGCAGCTCTCGACCGACTAGGTACAATGAGCAGTTCTTC. Protein product: CASSSRPTRYNEQFF.

This clonotype was seen repeatedly, ten times or more. V is TRBV6-2 or TRBV6-3 and J is TRBJ2-1, with TRBD2 matching 10 bases. The CDR3 is 16 residues long. J lost 4 bases, V lost 5 bases, and 8 bases had no gene match. Germline V CDR1 and CDR2: MNHEY, SVGEGT. The CDR3 spells CASSTVTSGNYNEQFF. CDR3 coding DNA: TGTGCCAGCAGTACCGTTACTAGCGGGAATTACAATGAGCAGTTCTTC.

There are many counts of this clonotype. As DNA, the CDR3 is TGTGCCAGCACCGAAAGGACAGGGCACACTGAAGCTTTCTTT. Encoded protein: CASTERTGHTEAFF. The chain couples TRBV12-3 or TRBV12-4 to TRBJ1-1; the match to TRBD1 covers 8 bases. The CDR3 contains 14 residues. V shed 7 bases and J 3 bases; nucleotides not matched to a gene: 7.

Regarding this clonotype: A much larger clone lies one base from this, so it may be a read error. The genes are TRBV10-3 and TRBJ2-1; D may match TRBD1 or TRBD2 (5 bases each). V lost 6 bases and J lost 8, with 17 bases in between. This CDR3 contains 14 residues. CDR1 and CDR2 (germline): ENHRY, SYGVKD. The CDR3 sequence: CAISDPLVGHEQFF. The CDR3 DNA sequence: TGTGCCATCAGCGACCCCTTGGTGGGACATGAGCAGTTCTTC.

The table lists this clonotype with a few counts. The DNA of the CDR3 is TGTGCCAGCAGCGTACACGCATCGTCTCTAACTAGCGGGAGAGGCACCGGGGAGCTGTTTTTT. Its protein is CASSVHASSLTSGRGTGELFF. This sequence joins TRBV6-2 or TRBV6-3 and TRBJ2-2; 11 bases match TRBD2. The CDR3 length is 21 residues. Per the germline V gene, CDR1 is MNHEY and CDR2 is SVGEGT. After removal of 6 bases from V and 4 bases from J, the junction contained 22 bases not matched to a gene.

The chain is built from TRBV18 and TRBJ2-7; TRBD1 is a possible D gene (5 bases). The CDR3 loop spans 15 amino acids. The germline V and J ends were trimmed by 3 bases and 0 bases, with 12 bases remaining between them. Germline lookup yields CDR1 KGHSH and CDR2 LQKENI. The CDR3 DNA reads TGTGCCAGCTCACCTGACAGAATCATCTCCTACGAGCAGTACTTC. Protein: CASSPDRIISYEQYF.

In this sample, this clonotype turned up a few times. The genes are TRBV19 and TRBJ1-1; 10 nucleotides align to TRBD1. After removal of 5 bases from V and 4 bases from J, the junction contained 13 bases not matched to a gene. The germline V gene encodes CDR1 LNHDA and CDR2 SQIVND (reference sequence). The CDR3 totals 17 residues. The CDR3 spells CASSEGTGVGVGTEAFF. CDR3 nucleotide sequence: TGTGCCAGTAGTGAAGGGACAGGGGTTGGTGTGGGCACTGAAGCTTTCTTT.

J is TRBJ2-7 and V is TRBV27; D tentatively reads TRBD1 or TRBD2 (5 bases each). Germline CDR1 and CDR2: MNHEY and SMNVEV (reference sequence). This CDR3 comprises 15 residues. Deletions cut 3 bases from V and 4 bases from J, with 16 bases between. The CDR3 is CASSFLAGPGYEQYF. The DNA for the CDR3 is TGTGCCAGCAGTTTTCTAGCAGGGCCAGGGTACGAGCAGTACTTC.

V usage is TRBV4-3 and J usage is TRBJ2-3, with 10 bases identical to TRBD2. The junction had 8 bases not matched to a gene; V was cut back by 4 bases and J by 1 base. Germline values: CDR1 LGHNA, CDR2 YSLEER. The CDR3 spans 17 residues. The CDR3 DNA follows: TGCGCCAGCAGCCGAGCGGGAGGGCGTGGGGGCACAGATACGCAGTATTTT. It translates to CASSRAGGRGGTDTQYF.

This clonotype has just a few counts. V gene TRBV20-1 combines with J gene TRBJ2-3, with TRBD1 identical over 7 bases. The CDR3 has 15 amino acids. In germline, CDR1 is DFQATT, CDR2 SNEGSKA (reference sequence). The V gene end was trimmed by 2 bases and the J gene end by 3 bases; junction bases not matched to a gene: 8. The DNA of the CDR3 is TGCAGTGCTAGACACTGGGCAGGGGGAACAGATACGCAGTATTTT. It is translated as CSARHWAGGTDTQYF.

For the CDR3, the DNA is TGTGCCAGCTTGATGAGAACGAGCAATCAGCCCCAGCATTTT. Amino acids: CASLMRTSNQPQHF. The chain couples TRBV28 to TRBJ1-5, with D unclear. This CDR3 comprises 14 residues. In germline, CDR1 is MDHEN, CDR2 SYDVKM. Trimming left V 8 bases short and J 1 base short, with 12 bases between.

At least ten counts were recorded for this clonotype. The chain's CDR3 is CASSLGDSLYEQYF. CDR3 coding DNA: TGTGCCAGCAGCTTAGGGGACAGCCTCTACGAGCAGTACTTC. The V call is TRBV11-2, the J call TRBJ2-7; 7 nucleotides align to TRBD1. Per the germline V gene, CDR1 is SGHAT and CDR2 is FQNNGV. The trim removed 1 base at V and 3 bases at J, leaving 3 bases unmatched. The CDR3 runs 14 residues.

This clonotype was detected only a few times. This rearrangement joins TRBV14 to TRBJ2-5, with D tentatively TRBD2 (6 bases). The germline gives CDR1 SGHDN, CDR2 FVKESK. The CDR3 has 13 amino acids. V was cut by 1 base and J by 4 bases, with 7 bases left in between. The CDR3: CASSQVGGETQYF. The CDR3 DNA follows: TGTGCCAGCAGCCAAGTGGGGGGAGAGACCCAGTACTTC.